This TCR beta chain derives from a study of blood T cell repertoires in COVID-19. Profiling relied on immunoSEQ multiplex PCR, and the TCRdb table lists in-frame clones only, not all of them. The sample has a few hundred thousand clones, 80% to 85% seen once. Germline-derived CDR1 and CDR2 are SEHNR and FQNEAQ (reference sequence). Trimming took 5 bases from V and 5 from J, leaving 18 bases between them. The CDR3 is 15 amino acids. The chain recombines TRBV7-9 with TRBJ1-1; perhaps TRBD1 as D (6 bases). This sequence originates from a woman between 65 and 79 years old with COVID-19, enrolled during active disease. Material: peripheral blood. In DNA form, the CDR3 reads TGTGCCAGCAGCGGTATGACAGGAAGACAAACTGAAGCTTTCTTT. Translation gives CASSGMTGRQTEAFF.